A selection of T cell receptor beta chains follows, all from one sample in a study of blood T cells in healthy people across ages. A single record per CDR3 protein comes from TCRdb applying MiXCR to the 5' RACE reads. The data show around 1.1 million distinct CDR3 sequences, 35% to 40% seen once. Input material: blood. The receptors stem from a man aged 18 to 30 in good health. Each CDR3 is given with its conserved first and last residue. A D gene is named only where the DNA matches it firmly. Rows may omit the clone size; those that give it use once, few, many or a size class.

>-|TRBJ2-7|-|TRBV12-3/TRBV12-4
TGTGCCAGCGGCCGGAAGGGAACCAAAAATATTCAGTACTTC
CASGRKGTKNIQYF
>-|TRBJ2-2|-|TRBV10-3
TGTGCCATCAGTGCGACCGAAACCGGGGAGCTGTTTTTT
CAISATETGELFF
>-|TRBJ2-2|-|TRBV30
TGTGCCTGGAGTGAATCCGTGAACACCGGGGAGCTGTTTTTT
CAWSESVNTGELFF
>few|TRBJ2-6|-|TRBV10-3
TGTGCCATCAGTGACCCCGGGCTTGCCGGGGCCAACGTCCTGACTTTC
CAISDPGLAGANVLTF
>few|TRBJ1-2|-|TRBV6-1
TGTGCCAGCAGTGTCACAGCTACCTATGGCTACACCTTC
CASSVTATYGYTF
>-|TRBJ1-1|-|TRBV12-3/TRBV12-4
TGTGCCAGCAGTTTAGCGCCGGGGAACGAAGCTTTCTTT
CASSLAPGNEAFF
>-|TRBJ1-4|-|TRBV7-9
TGTGCCAGCAGCTTAGCGGTCGGCCTTAATGAAAAACTGTTTTTT
CASSLAVGLNEKLFF
>-|TRBJ1-1|TRBD1|TRBV6-6
TGTGCCAGCAGGTCAGGGGGGGCTTTTGAAGCTTTCTTT
CASRSGGAFEAFF
>-|TRBJ2-2|-|TRBV20-1
TGCAGTGCTAGAGTGGGGACCGGGGAGCTGTTTTTT
CSARVGTGELFF
>few|TRBJ1-5|-|TRBV7-9
TGTGCCAGCAGCTTAGACCGCCACAGCGGTGAGCCCCAGCATTTT
CASSLDRHSGEPQHF
>-|TRBJ1-5|-|TRBV10-3
TGTGCCATCAGTGAGTCTGAAGGGGGAAATAGCAATCAGCCCCAGCATTTT
CAISESEGGNSNQPQHF
>-|TRBJ2-3|TRBD2|TRBV9
TGTGCCAGCAGCGCCCGACTAGCGGGGGAAGGAGATACGCAGTATTTT
CASSARLAGEGDTQYF
>few|TRBJ2-3|-|TRBV6-1
TGTGCCAGCAGTGGCCCCGCCGGGGCGCCCAGTCATAGCACAGATACGCAGTATTTT
CASSGPAGAPSHSTDTQYF
>-|TRBJ2-5|-|TRBV3-1
TGTGCCAGCAGCCAAAGTCCGATGGATGAGACCCAGTACTTC
CASSQSPMDETQYF
>-|TRBJ2-3|TRBD2|TRBV20-1
TGCAGTGCTATCCTAGCGGGGGGTTCAGATACGCAGTATTTT
CSAILAGGSDTQYF
>-|TRBJ2-7|-|TRBV5-1
TGCGCCAGCAGCTTGGTGGAGGAAACCTACGAGCAGTACTTC
CASSLVEETYEQYF
>-|TRBJ2-1|-|TRBV20-1
TGCAGTGCTAGGGATCCGCACAGGACCTACAATGAGCAGTTCTTC
CSARDPHRTYNEQFF
>few|TRBJ1-2|-|TRBV20-1
TGCAGTAGGGGTCTGGCGGGGGCGCTTGTGTCGTATGGCTACACCTTC
CSRGLAGALVSYGYTF
>-|TRBJ2-3|-|TRBV9
TGTGCCAGCAGCGAGGGGACCATCCCGACAGATACGCAGTATTTT
CASSEGTIPTDTQYF
>many|TRBJ2-5|TRBD2|TRBV10-3
TGTGCCATCAGTGGGTCTAGCGGGGGGAAACAAGAGACCCAGTACTTC
CAISGSSGGKQETQYF
>few|TRBJ2-3|-|TRBV12-3/TRBV12-4
TGTGCCAGCACCCCCGCAGATACGCAGTATTTT
CASTPADTQYF
>-|TRBJ1-5|-|TRBV6-4
TGTGCCAGCAACCCTGACACGGGAGGTGATCAGCCCCAGCATTTT
CASNPDTGGDQPQHF
>-|TRBJ2-5|TRBD1|TRBV28
TGTGCCAGCACCGAGGCAGGGGGCAATAATGAGCAGTACTTC
CASTEAGGNNEQYF
>few|TRBJ2-1|-|TRBV7-2
TGTGCCAGCAGCTTAGCGCAGGGGTCGCAGTTCTTC
CASSLAQGSQFF
>-|TRBJ2-1|-|TRBV10-3
TGTGCCATCAGTGAATCATTGACCGATGAGCAGTTCTTC
CAISESLTDEQFF
>-|TRBJ1-5|-|TRBV9
TGTGCCAGCAGCCCGGGGACGGCGAATAGCAATCAGCCCCAGCATTTT
CASSPGTANSNQPQHF